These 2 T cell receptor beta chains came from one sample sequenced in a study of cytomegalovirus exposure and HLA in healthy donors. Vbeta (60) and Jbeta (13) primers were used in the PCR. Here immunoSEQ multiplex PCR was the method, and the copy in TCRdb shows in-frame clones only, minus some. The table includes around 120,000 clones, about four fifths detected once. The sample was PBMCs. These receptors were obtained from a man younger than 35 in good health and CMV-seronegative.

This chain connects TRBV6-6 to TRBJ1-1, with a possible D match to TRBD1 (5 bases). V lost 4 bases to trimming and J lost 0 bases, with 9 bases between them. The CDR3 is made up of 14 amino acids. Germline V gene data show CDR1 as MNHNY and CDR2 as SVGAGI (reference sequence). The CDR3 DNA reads TGTGCCAGCAGTTTCGGGGGAGTGAACACTGAAGCTTTCTTT. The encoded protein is CASSFGGVNTEAFF.

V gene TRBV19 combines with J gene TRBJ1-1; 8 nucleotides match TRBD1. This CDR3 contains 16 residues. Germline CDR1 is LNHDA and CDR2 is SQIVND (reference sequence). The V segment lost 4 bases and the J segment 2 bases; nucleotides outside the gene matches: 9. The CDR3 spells CASSTLTGEVNTEAFF. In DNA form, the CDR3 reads TGTGCCAGTAGTACCCTGACAGGGGAAGTTAACACTGAAGCTTTCTTT.